Listed below are T cell receptor beta chains from one sample, sequenced in a study of blood T cell repertoires in COVID-19. Some clones are missing from TCRdb's copy, which holds only in-frame ones; the method was immunoSEQ multiplex PCR. The sample comprises about 140,000 clones, roughly 85% of which are singletons, and around 5% rests with the top ten. Specimen: peripheral blood. Receptors were obtained from a human donor in a cohort sampled during active COVID-19. The CDR3 runs from the conserved cysteine through the conserved F or W. The D gene is left open where the match is weak. Rows may omit the clone size; those that give it use once, few, many or a size class.

CDR3nt,CDR3aa,v_gene,len,j_gene,abundance,d_gene
TGTGCCAGCAGCGCCCTTCTAGGGGGGGGCTCCTATAATTCACCCCTCCACTTT,CASSALLGGGSYNSPLHF,TRBV28,18,TRBJ1-6,.,.
TGTGCCAGCAGCTTCCGCGGGGCCATGGGTGGGGAGCTGTTTTTT,CASSFRGAMGGELFF,TRBV7-3,15,TRBJ2-2,.,.
TGCGCCAGCAGCTTCCAGGGGGATAACTATGGCTACACCTTC,CASSFQGDNYGYTF,TRBV5-1,14,TRBJ1-2,once,TRBD1
TGCGCCAGCAGCTTCTCCTCTCCGGGACAGGGCTCCTACAATGAGCAGTTCTTC,CASSFSSPGQGSYNEQFF,TRBV5-1,18,TRBJ2-1,.,TRBD1
TGTGCCAGCAGCTTCGGGACTAGCGGCTCCTACAATGAGCAGTTCTTC,CASSFGTSGSYNEQFF,TRBV11-3,16,TRBJ2-1,.,TRBD2
TGTGCCAGCAGCTTAGGCGGGCGGTCGGATGAGCAGTTCTTC,CASSLGGRSDEQFF,TRBV7-9,14,TRBJ2-1,once,.
TGTGCCTGGAGACGTTGGCAGGGGAACACTGAAGCTTTCTTT,CAWRRWQGNTEAFF,TRBV30,14,TRBJ1-1,.,.
TGTGCCAGCAGCCCAGGTCAGACTAGTTACAATGAGCAGTTCTTC,CASSPGQTSYNEQFF,TRBV7-3,15,TRBJ2-1,.,.
TGTGCCAGCAGCTCTAGGTTCTCTGGGGCCAACGTCCTGACTTTC,CASSSRFSGANVLTF,TRBV11-1,15,TRBJ2-6,.,.
TGTGCCACCAGTGACCCCTGGGGGGGTGACACTGAAGCTTTCTTT,CATSDPWGGDTEAFF,TRBV24-1,15,TRBJ1-1,.,.
TGTGCCAGCTCACCAGACCGGAGTGGCCCAAAGAGGGAGACCCAGTACTTC,CASSPDRSGPKRETQYF,TRBV18,17,TRBJ2-5,.,.
TGTGCCAGCAGCTTACTCGGGGGGGACACTGAAGCTTTCTTT,CASSLLGGDTEAFF,TRBV7-9,14,TRBJ1-1,.,.
TGCGCCAGCAGCCTTCCGGACAGGGACTACGAGCAGTACTTC,CASSLPDRDYEQYF,TRBV5-1,14,TRBJ2-7,.,TRBD1
TGTGCCACCAGCAGAGACGCGACTAGCGGGAGGACGAATGAGCAGTTCTTC,CATSRDATSGRTNEQFF,TRBV15,17,TRBJ2-1,.,TRBD2
TGTGCCAGCAGTGAAGCCGCAGGGGGCGCGTCCTACGAGCAGTACTTC,CASSEAAGGASYEQYF,TRBV6-1,16,TRBJ2-7,once,TRBD1
TGTGCCAGTAGTATATCCCCCCGTGGCAGATCCTATGGCTACACCTTC,CASSISPRGRSYGYTF,TRBV19,16,TRBJ1-2,few,.
TGTGCCTGGAACAGGGACAATGAGCAGTTCTTC,CAWNRDNEQFF,TRBV30,11,TRBJ2-1,.,.
TGTGCCAGCAGCACTAAAAGACCGGGACAGGGGGCCTACACTACCCGCTCTGGAAACACCATATATTTT,CASSTKRPGQGAYTTRSGNTIYF,TRBV6-7,23,TRBJ1-3,.,TRBD1
TGTGCCAGCTCACCACCGAGGTACAACCAAGAGACCCAGTACTTC,CASSPPRYNQETQYF,TRBV18,15,TRBJ2-5,.,.
TGTGCCAGTGCCCGGGGGTTTAGCAATCAGCCCCAGCATTTT,CASARGFSNQPQHF,TRBV19,14,TRBJ1-5,.,.
TGCGCCAGCAGTGAGGAGGGCAGGGAGGTTGACGAGCAGTACTTC,CASSEEGREVDEQYF,TRBV10-1,15,TRBJ2-7,.,.
TGTGCCAGCAGCTTGGCCACAGGTCGCTACGAGCAGTACTTC,CASSLATGRYEQYF,TRBV5-5,14,TRBJ2-7,.,.